This TCR beta chain came from a study of T cell repertoires in ileal Crohn's disease. This clone was found a few times. CDR3 length: 14 residues. CDR1 is LNHDA, CDR2 SQIVND, per germline (reference sequence). V was pared by 5 bases and J by 6 bases, with 13 bases between. The protocol was immunoSEQ multiplex PCR, while the TCRdb copy is restricted to in-frame clones and leaves out a portion. The data show 7,000 to 9,500 clones, with roughly four fifths seen just once and less than 5% held by the top ten. The chain carries TRBV19 and TRBJ1-4; D perhaps matches TRBD1 (5 bases). The receptor comes from an adult with Crohn's disease. Sequencing was performed on ileal tissue. The CDR3 reads CASSVQGSDEKLFF. In DNA, the CDR3 is TGTGCCAGTAGTGTCCAGGGAAGTGATGAAAAACTGTTTTTT.